The 2 T cell receptor beta chains reported below all come from one sample, sequenced in a study of T-cell memory formation after mild COVID-19. TCRdb re-derived calls from the 5' RACE reads in MiXCR, one entry per CDR3 protein. Seen here are around 300,000 distinct CDR3 sequences, 10% to 15% observed once, and the top ten hold about 21%. Sequences were obtained from PBMCs or a T cell subset sorted from them (not recorded which). The origin of the receptors is a man between 18 and 35 years old who had mild COVID-19 (a few samples of this study predate the infection). Cell type and time point are not known.

This clonotype was counted between two and nine times. V usage is TRBV5-1 and J usage is TRBJ2-2, with 8 bases that match TRBD1. Germline V gives CDR1 SGHRS, CDR2 YFSETQ. The J segment lost 3 bases and the V segment lost 4 bases, leaving 8 bases of the junction unmatched. This CDR3 has 16 amino acids. CDR3: CASSRGQAAYTGELFF. In nucleotides, the CDR3 is TGCGCCAGCAGCCGGGGACAGGCGGCCTACACCGGGGAGCTGTTTTTT.

This clonotype came up a few times. The V and J genes are TRBV20-1 and TRBJ1-2; TRBD1 aligns across 9 bases. The CDR3 runs to 13 residues. J gave up 2 bases and V 5 bases, and 3 bases lay outside the gene matches. The V gene's germline CDR1 is DFQATT and CDR2 SNEGSKA (reference sequence). In nucleotides, the CDR3 is TGCAGTGCTGACAGGGGGACCAACTATGGCTACACCTTC. Translating gives CSADRGTNYGYTF.